Below, 21 T cell receptor beta chains from the same sample are listed, as sequenced in a study of T cells in localized non-small cell lung cancer. The data were produced by immunoSEQ multiplex PCR, yet TCRdb's version contains in-frame clones alone and is incomplete. The table records 35,000 or so clones, 75% to 90% of them present only once. The input for sequencing was peripheral blood, taken before any cancer treatment. Receptor source: a man between 40 and 70 years old with stage I lung adenocarcinoma.

The chain recombines TRBV5-1 with TRBJ1-4; a weak D match, TRBD1 (6 bases). The V end lost 0 bases, the J end lost 7 bases, and 13 bases lay between the germline ends. Germline values: CDR1 SGHRS, CDR2 YFSETQ. CDR3 length: 15 amino acids. The CDR3 loop is CASSLEQGGREKLFF. The CDR3 DNA sequence: TGCGCCAGCAGCTTGGAGCAAGGGGGGCGTGAAAAACTGTTTTTT.

This rearrangement joins TRBV18 to TRBJ2-2; TRBD2 aligns across 12 bases. Germline assignment: CDR1 KGHSH and CDR2 LQKENI. The CDR3 is 18 residues long. The ends lost 6 bases at V and 8 bases at J; junction bases unmatched: 16. CDR3 sequence reads: CASSPTGLAGPTRGELFF. CDR3 bases: TGTGCCAGCTCCCCCACAGGACTAGCGGGGCCGACTCGGGGGGAGCTGTTTTTT.

V gene TRBV5-6 combines with J gene TRBJ1-4; D remains ambiguous. Germline assignment: CDR1 SGHDT and CDR2 YYEEEE. CDR3 length: 14 amino acids. The V gene lost 1 base and the J gene lost 7 bases, with 11 bases spanning the gap. The CDR3 region is CASSLYGSGEKLFF. As DNA, the CDR3 is TGTGCCAGCAGCTTGTACGGGTCGGGTGAAAAACTGTTTTTT.

J is TRBJ1-2 and V is TRBV5-8; D gene ambiguous. Germline V lookup: CDR1 SGHTS, CDR2 YDEGEE. V was cut by 0 bases and J by 1 base, with 10 bases left in between. This CDR3 comprises 15 residues. The CDR3 coding sequence is TGTGCCAGCAGCTTGGGGGTACAGAGTAACTATGGCTACACCTTC. Translation: CASSLGVQSNYGYTF.

The chain couples TRBV18 to TRBJ2-2; D is uncertain. The germline V gene encodes CDR1 KGHSH and CDR2 LQKENI. V lost 3 bases, J lost 5 bases, and 13 bases lay in between. The CDR3 is made up of 15 amino acids. CDR3 sequence: CASSPGITTTGELFF. The CDR3 coding sequence is TGTGCCAGCTCACCGGGCATTACTACTACCGGGGAGCTGTTTTTT. The whole variable domain, remainder taken from reference TRBV18 and TRBJ2-2, is NAGVMQNPRHLVRRRGQEARLRCSPMKGHSHVYWYRQLPEEGLKFMVYLQKENIIDESGMPKERFSAEFPKEGPSILRIQQVVRGDSAAYFCASSPGITTTGELFFGEGSRLTVL.

This chain connects TRBV6-6 to TRBJ1-5; maybe TRBD1 (5 bases). The germline V and J ends were trimmed by 6 bases and 1 base, with 13 bases remaining between them. CDR3 length: 15 amino acids. Germline V lookup: CDR1 MNHNY, CDR2 SVGAGI (reference sequence). In nucleotides, the CDR3 is TGTGCCAGCAGCCGTACCACAGGAAGCAATCAGCCCCAGCATTTT. Translated, it gives CASSRTTGSNQPQHF.

This clone was picked up one time. The genes are TRBV6-6 and TRBJ2-3; D unclear. From germline, CDR1 is MNHNY and CDR2 SVGAGI (reference sequence). V lost 6 bases and J lost 6, with 10 bases in between. The CDR3 is 12 residues long. The CDR3 bases are TGTGCCAGCAGCCTCGACCGGGATACGCAGTATTTT. Amino acids: CASSLDRDTQYF.

The gene calls are TRBV6-6 and TRBJ2-2; D call uncertain. V lost 10 bases and J lost 5, with 5 bases in between. Per germline, CDR1 MNHNY and CDR2 SVGAGI (reference sequence). The CDR3 sequence is 10 residues long. For the CDR3, the DNA is TGTGCCACCTCGACCGGGGAGCTGTTTTTT. The encoded protein is CATSTGELFF.

The V gene is TRBV7-2, the J gene TRBJ2-7, with 7 positions matching TRBD1. The CDR3 loop spans 16 amino acids. Germline CDR1 reads SGHTA; CDR2 reads FQGNSA. V was pared by 0 bases and J by 0 bases, with 5 bases of the junction left unmatched. The CDR3 coding sequence is TGTGCCAGCAGCTTAGCTACAGGGGTCGGCTCCTACGAGCAGTACTTC. As protein: CASSLATGVGSYEQYF.

The chain combines TRBV12-5 with TRBJ1-3; possibly TRBD1 for D (5 bases). The CDR3 runs to 13 residues. The V and J ends lost 0 bases and 8 bases respectively, with 8 bases between them. Germline V lookup: CDR1 LGHNT, CDR2 FRNRAP. The DNA for the CDR3 is TGTGCTAGTGGTTTGGTACCGGGGGACACCATATATTTT. Amino acids: CASGLVPGDTIYF.

The chain is built from TRBV28 and TRBJ2-7; possibly TRBD2 for D (6 bases). The V gene's germline CDR1 is MDHEN and CDR2 SYDVKM. CDR3 length equals 14 residues. V lost 7 bases to trimming and J lost 2 bases, with 15 bases between them. The DNA of the CDR3 is TGTGCCAGCACCGGGGCGGGGTCGGCCTACGAGCAGTACTTC. Encoded protein: CASTGAGSAYEQYF.

V is TRBV19 and J is TRBJ1-6; TRBD1 aligns across 7 bases. The CDR3 sequence is 16 residues long. The germline V gene encodes CDR1 LNHDA and CDR2 SQIVND (reference sequence). J gave up 6 bases and V 2 bases, and 7 bases lay outside the gene matches. Here the CDR3 reads CASSIRSTGSNSPLHF. The CDR3 bases are TGTGCCAGTAGTATACGGTCGACAGGGAGTAATTCACCCCTCCACTTT.

V is TRBV6-5 and J is TRBJ1-4; no reliable D call. CDR3 size: 13 residues. Germline assignment: CDR1 MNHEY and CDR2 SVGAGI. V was clipped by 5 bases and J by 0 bases, with 4 bases between them. The CDR3 protein is CASSRTTNEKLFF. CDR3 coding DNA: TGTGCCAGCAGTCGAACAACTAATGAAAAACTGTTTTTT.

Only one count was recorded for this clone. The chain recombines TRBV12-5 with TRBJ2-1; 13 nucleotides agree with TRBD2. CDR1 and CDR2 from the germline V gene are LGHNT and FRNRAP. There are 20 residues in the CDR3. With 0 bases clipped from V and 6 bases from J, the junction kept 14 bases outside the gene matches. The CDR3 is CASGLVLDSTSGGIANEQFF. The CDR3 nucleotides read TGTGCTAGTGGTTTGGTACTCGACTCGACTAGCGGGGGGATAGCCAATGAGCAGTTCTTC.

The chain recombines TRBV5-1 with TRBJ2-3; possible D gene TRBD1, 5 bases. CDR3 size: 12 residues. The ends were cut back, 7 bases at V and 3 bases at J, with 9 bases in the middle. In germline, CDR1 is SGHRS, CDR2 YFSETQ. CDR3 nucleotides: TGCGCCAGCGGGAAGGGGACAGATACGCAGTATTTT. This codes for CASGKGTDTQYF.

This clone was detected a few times. CDR3 sequence reads: CASSESVDSPLHF. CDR3 DNA: TGCGCCAGCAGTGAGTCGGTCGATTCACCCCTCCACTTT. V is TRBV10-2 and J is TRBJ1-6; D unresolved. Trimming took 0 bases from V and 8 from J, leaving 5 bases between them. In germline, CDR1 is WSHSY, CDR2 SAAADI. The CDR3 has 13 residues.

V usage is TRBV5-5 and J usage is TRBJ2-2; the D is unclear. V was pared by 1 base and J by 8 bases, with 12 bases between. The CDR3 extends over 14 amino acids. The germline CDR1 and CDR2 sequences are SGHKS and YYEKEE (reference sequence). The CDR3 region is CASSLYLGSGELFF. As DNA, the CDR3 is TGTGCCAGCAGCTTGTATTTGGGTTCTGGGGAGCTGTTTTTT.

CDR3 DNA sequence: TGTGCCAGCAGCTTTGGGGTCCCCTACGAGCAGTACTTC. It encodes CASSFGVPYEQYF. The chain employs TRBV11-2 and TRBJ2-7, with D hard to call. Looked up from germline, CDR1 is SGHAT and CDR2 is FQNNGV. Between the trimmed V and J ends, which lost 3 bases and 2 bases, there was a span of 8 bases. The CDR3 spans 13 residues.

This chain connects TRBV10-1 to TRBJ2-1; D unclear. Germline-derived CDR1 and CDR2 are WNHNN and SYGVQD (reference sequence). V was clipped by 0 bases and J by 6 bases, with 9 bases between them. The CDR3 has 14 residues. The DNA of the CDR3 is TGCGCCAGCAGTGAGTCGCTACGGATCAATGAGCAGTTCTTC. Translation gives CASSESLRINEQFF.

This clone is judged medium-sized. This CDR3 reads CASSASGTQETQYF. Written as DNA, the CDR3 is TGTGCCAGCAGCGCCTCCGGGACTCAAGAGACCCAGTACTTC. This chain connects TRBV9 to TRBJ2-5, with D tentatively TRBD2 (6 bases). V dropped 3 bases and J dropped 2 bases, with 11 bases sitting between them. The germline V gene encodes CDR1 SGDLS and CDR2 YYNGEE. The CDR3 is 14 residues long. Full variable domain (outside the CDR3, taken from reference TRBV9 and TRBJ2-5): DSGVTQTPKHLITATGQRVTLRCSPRSGDLSVYWYQQSLDQGLQFLIQYYNGEERAKGNILERFSAQQFPDLHSELNLSSLELGDSALYFCASSASGTQETQYFGPGTRLLVL.

The V gene is TRBV12-5, the J gene TRBJ2-2; TRBD1 aligns across 11 bases. Germline trimming cut 1 base from V and 6 bases from J; bases unmatched to any gene: 4. Germline V CDR1 and CDR2: LGHNT, FRNRAP. This CDR3 comprises 16 residues. CDR3 in amino acids: CASGLGGQGGPGELFF. The CDR3 DNA reads TGTGCTAGTGGTTTGGGGGGACAGGGGGGCCCCGGGGAGCTGTTTTTT.